Presented here are 18 T cell receptor beta chains from one specimen sequenced in a study of blood T cell repertoires in COVID-19. Measured with immunoSEQ multiplex PCR; TCRdb has only the in-frame clones, and not every one. The table has some 150,000 clones, 88% seen once. The sample taken for sequencing was PBMCs or T cells enriched from blood (not recorded which). Every receptor here comes from a woman aged 30 to 39 with acute COVID-19.

The J gene is TRBJ1-2, the V gene TRBV7-6; 8 nucleotides match TRBD1. The CDR3 has 13 residues. With V trimmed by 3 bases and J by 8 bases, 5 bases remained unmatched. Germline CDR1 reads SGHVS; CDR2 reads FNYEAQ. Here the CDR3 reads CASSLDRAEGYTF. The CDR3 DNA reads as TGTGCCAGCAGCTTGGACAGGGCTGAGGGCTACACCTTC.

V usage is TRBV24-1 and J usage is TRBJ1-2; perhaps TRBD1 as D (5 bases). The germline gives CDR1 KGHDR, CDR2 SFDVKD. Trimming left V 7 bases short and J 3 bases short, with 17 bases between. This CDR3 has 15 amino acids. The chain's CDR3 is CATSEGHPGDYGYTF. CDR3 nucleotide sequence: TGTGCCACCAGCGAGGGGCATCCGGGGGACTATGGCTACACCTTC.

This rearrangement joins TRBV27 to TRBJ1-6, with TRBD1 matching over 8 bases. V shed 2 bases and J 8 bases; nucleotides not matched to a gene: 2. CDR1 is MNHEY and CDR2 is SMNVEV in the germline V gene (reference sequence). This CDR3 spans 14 amino acids. The CDR3 protein is CASSLTGGHSPLHF. The DNA for the CDR3 is TGTGCCAGCAGTTTAACAGGGGGGCATTCACCCCTCCACTTT.

The chain has TRBV6-2 or TRBV6-3 and TRBJ1-5; D not resolved. V was shortened by 3 bases and J by 0 bases, with 6 bases between the two germline ends. The germline V gene encodes CDR1 MNHEY and CDR2 SVGEGT. This CDR3 is built from 14 residues. This CDR3 reads CASSYSYSNQPQHF. The DNA for the CDR3 is TGTGCCAGCAGTTATAGTTATAGCAATCAGCCCCAGCATTTT.

The rearrangement uses TRBV27 and TRBJ2-7; 8 bases match TRBD1. Germline-derived CDR1 and CDR2 are MNHEY and SMNVEV (reference sequence). The V gene end was trimmed by 3 bases and the J gene end by 5 bases; junction bases not matched to a gene: 6. CDR3 size: 14 residues. CDR3 in DNA: TGTGCCAGCAGTTTCCTACAGGGGGTCCACGAGCAGTACTTC. Its protein is CASSFLQGVHEQYF.

This chain joins TRBV19 and TRBJ1-5; D ambiguous. The CDR3 loop spans 15 amino acids. V shed 4 bases and J shed 0 bases, with 10 bases lying between them. Germline CDR1 LNHDA, CDR2 SQIVND (reference sequence). The DNA of the CDR3 is TGTGCCAGTAGTACCCGAGATTATAGCAATCAGCCCCAGCATTTT. Its protein is CASSTRDYSNQPQHF.

CDR3 residues: CASSYRGGVDSPLHF. The CDR3 DNA sequence: TGTGCCAGCAGCTATCGGGGGGGGGTTGATTCACCCCTCCACTTT. The chain couples TRBV7-2 to TRBJ1-6, with a tentative D call TRBD1 (5 bases). V was pared by 4 bases and J by 8 bases, with 15 bases between. This CDR3 has 15 amino acids. The V gene's germline CDR1 is SGHTA and CDR2 FQGNSA.

The genes are TRBV30 and TRBJ1-1; D may be TRBD1 (5 bases). Germline V lookup: CDR1 GTSNPN, CDR2 SVGIG (reference sequence). This CDR3 contains 13 residues. V was trimmed by 4 bases and J by 0 bases, leaving 9 bases between them. CDR3 amino acids: CAWTKGVNTEAFF. DNA for the CDR3: TGTGCCTGGACAAAAGGGGTGAACACTGAAGCTTTCTTT.

The gene calls are TRBV6-2 or TRBV6-3 and TRBJ1-2; 7 nucleotides align to TRBD1. V dropped 6 bases and J dropped 0; count of bases not matched to a gene: 4. The CDR3 length is 14 residues. Germline-derived CDR1 and CDR2 are MNHEY and SVGEGT. The CDR3 nucleotides are TGTGCCAGCAGCGAACAGGGGACTAACTATGGCTACACCTTC. This encodes CASSEQGTNYGYTF.

In this sample, this clone turned up once. The CDR3 DNA reads TGTGCCAGCAGCCTGATGGGGACAGTCGTCGGGGGGGAGCTGTTTTTT. The encoded protein is CASSLMGTVVGGELFF. The chain uses TRBV14 and TRBJ2-2; TRBD1 aligns across 7 bases. V trimming: 4 bases; J trimming: 8 bases; junction bases outside the gene matches: 13. Germline V gives CDR1 SGHDN, CDR2 FVKESK. CDR3 length: 16 amino acids.

The chain has TRBV2 and TRBJ1-1; a possible D gene is TRBD1 (6 bases). The V gene's germline CDR1 is SNHLY and CDR2 FYNNEI. The V end lost 10 bases, the J end lost 3 bases, and 18 bases lay between the germline ends. The CDR3 extends over 14 amino acids. The CDR3 DNA reads TGTGCCATCCCAGGGGCTTCTCGGGACACTGAAGCTTTCTTT. It specifies CAIPGASRDTEAFF. Full variable domain (rest looked up from reference TRBV2 and TRBJ1-1): EPEVTQTPSHQVTQMGQEVILRCVPISNHLYFYWYRQILGQKVEFLVSFYNNEISEKSEIFDDQFSVERPDGSNFTLKIRSTKLEDSAMYFCAIPGASRDTEAFFGQGTRLTVV.

The chain joins TRBV29-1 to TRBJ2-1, with 7 bases identical to TRBD2. The CDR3 has 12 amino acids. Germline-derived CDR1 and CDR2 are SQVTM and ANQGSEA. For the CDR3, the DNA is TGCATAACAACGGGAGGCATGGCTGAGCAGTTCTTC. Translating gives CITTGGMAEQFF.

The chain carries TRBV28 and TRBJ2-3, with D maybe TRBD1 (5 bases). Trimming removed 6 bases at V and 4 bases at J, with 14 bases between. Germline CDR1 is MDHEN and CDR2 is SYDVKM. The CDR3 covers 14 residues. CDR3 loop: CASSQSRVADTQYF. The CDR3 DNA follows: TGTGCCAGCAGCCAAAGCAGGGTAGCAGATACGCAGTATTTT.

The rearrangement joins TRBV19 to TRBJ2-3; D is unclear. Per germline, CDR1 LNHDA and CDR2 SQIVND (reference sequence). Trimming left V 3 bases short and J 2 bases short, with 12 bases between. The CDR3 sequence is 15 residues long. The chain's CDR3 is CASSIALLATDTQYF. DNA for the CDR3: TGTGCCAGTAGTATTGCCCTTTTAGCCACAGATACGCAGTATTTT.

This clone was observed a few times. The rearrangement links TRBV6-4 to TRBJ2-6, with a possible D match to TRBD2 (5 bases). The CDR3 extends over 15 amino acids. V lost 8 bases and J 0 bases, leaving 11 bases between the germline ends. Germline CDR1 is MRHNA and CDR2 is SNTAGT. CDR3 coding DNA: TGTGCCAGCGCCCCGGGGAGCTCTGGGGCCAACGTCCTGACTTTC. It codes for CASAPGSSGANVLTF.

The chain is built from TRBV9 and TRBJ2-2; 12 bases are shared with TRBD2. Germline lookup yields CDR1 SGDLS and CDR2 YYNGEE. The V and J ends lost 4 bases and 6 bases, in that order; junction bases with no gene match: 1. The CDR3 is made up of 14 amino acids. The CDR3 bases are TGTGCCAGCAGCCTAGCGGGAGGGGCCGGGGAGCTGTTTTTT. It translates to CASSLAGGAGELFF.

The rearrangement uses TRBV5-1 and TRBJ2-3, with a possible D match to TRBD2 (6 bases). CDR1 is SGHRS and CDR2 is YFSETQ in the germline V gene. The V end lost 3 bases, the J end lost 0 bases, and 8 bases lay between the germline ends. The CDR3 spans 14 residues. As DNA, the CDR3 is TGCGCCAGCAGCTCTGGGACTAGCACAGATACGCAGTATTTT. Encoded protein: CASSSGTSTDTQYF.

This chain links TRBV6-5 with TRBJ2-1, with TRBD1 matching 9 bases. The germline gives CDR1 MNHEY, CDR2 SVGAGI. The length of the CDR3 is 15 residues. V trimming: 0 bases; J trimming: 8 bases; junction bases outside the gene matches: 5. CDR3 region: CASSYSTGGLYEQFF. The CDR3 DNA is TGTGCCAGCAGTTACTCGACAGGGGGTCTTTATGAGCAGTTCTTC.